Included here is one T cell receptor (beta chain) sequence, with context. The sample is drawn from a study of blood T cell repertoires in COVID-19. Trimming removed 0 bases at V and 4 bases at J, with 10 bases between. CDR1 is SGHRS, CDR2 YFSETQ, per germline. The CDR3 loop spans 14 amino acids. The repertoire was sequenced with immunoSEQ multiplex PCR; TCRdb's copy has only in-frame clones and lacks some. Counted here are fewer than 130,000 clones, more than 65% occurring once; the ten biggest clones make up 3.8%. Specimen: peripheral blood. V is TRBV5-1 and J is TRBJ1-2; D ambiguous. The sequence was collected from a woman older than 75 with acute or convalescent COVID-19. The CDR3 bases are TGCGCCAGCAGCTTGGAAGCCCGCACCTATGGCTACACCTTC. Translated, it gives CASSLEARTYGYTF.